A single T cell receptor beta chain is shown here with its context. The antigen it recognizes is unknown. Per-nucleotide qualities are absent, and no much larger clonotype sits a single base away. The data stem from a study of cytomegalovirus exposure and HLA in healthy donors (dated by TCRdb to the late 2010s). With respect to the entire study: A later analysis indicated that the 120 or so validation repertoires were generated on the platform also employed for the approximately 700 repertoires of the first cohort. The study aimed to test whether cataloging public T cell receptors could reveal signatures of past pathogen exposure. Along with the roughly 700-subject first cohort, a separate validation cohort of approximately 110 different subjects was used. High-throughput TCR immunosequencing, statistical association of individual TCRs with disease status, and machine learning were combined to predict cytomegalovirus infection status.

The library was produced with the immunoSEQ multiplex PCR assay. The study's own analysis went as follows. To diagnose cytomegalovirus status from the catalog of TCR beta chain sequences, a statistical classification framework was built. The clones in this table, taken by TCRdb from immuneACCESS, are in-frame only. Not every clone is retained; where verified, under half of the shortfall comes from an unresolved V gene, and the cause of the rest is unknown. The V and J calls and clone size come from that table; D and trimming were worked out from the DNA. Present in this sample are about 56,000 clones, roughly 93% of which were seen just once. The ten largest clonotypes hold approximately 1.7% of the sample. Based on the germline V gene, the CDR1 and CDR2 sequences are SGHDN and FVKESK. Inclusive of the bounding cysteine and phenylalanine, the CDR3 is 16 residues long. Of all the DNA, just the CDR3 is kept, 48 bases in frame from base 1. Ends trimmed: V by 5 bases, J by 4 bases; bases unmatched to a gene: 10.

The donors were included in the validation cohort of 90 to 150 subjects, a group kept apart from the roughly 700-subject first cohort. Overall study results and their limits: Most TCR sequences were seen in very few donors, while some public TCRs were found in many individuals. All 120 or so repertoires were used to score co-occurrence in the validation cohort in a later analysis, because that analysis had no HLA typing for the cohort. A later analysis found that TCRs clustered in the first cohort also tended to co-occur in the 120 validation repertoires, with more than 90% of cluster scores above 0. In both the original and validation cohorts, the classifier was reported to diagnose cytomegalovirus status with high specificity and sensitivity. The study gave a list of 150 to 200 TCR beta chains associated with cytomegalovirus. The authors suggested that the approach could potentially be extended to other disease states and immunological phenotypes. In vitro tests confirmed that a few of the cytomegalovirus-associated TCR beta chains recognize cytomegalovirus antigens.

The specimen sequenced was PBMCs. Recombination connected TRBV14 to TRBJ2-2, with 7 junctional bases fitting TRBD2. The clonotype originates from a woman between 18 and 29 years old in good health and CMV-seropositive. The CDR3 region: CASSIRRGGRTGELFF. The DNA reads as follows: TGTGCCAGCAGCATTCGGCGGGGAGGGCGCACCGGGGAGCTGTTTTTT.